This T cell receptor beta chain was recorded in a study of cytomegalovirus exposure and HLA in healthy donors. Whole-study context: Ancestry clustering placed around four fifths of around 400 genotyped donors in the Caucasian-associated cluster.

Both 60 Vbeta primers and 13 Jbeta primers went into the PCR. Assay used: immunoSEQ multiplex PCR; TCRdb lists only in-frame clones, some missing. The table has about 190,000 clones, roughly 77% seen once. V lost 1 base, J lost 0 bases, and 8 bases stayed unmatched. CDR1 is SGHAT, CDR2 FQNNGV, per germline. The CDR3 is made up of 19 amino acids. As for the donors, each was a healthy bone marrow donor. The sample consisted of PBMCs. This receptor was identified in a woman aged 30 to 39 in good health and CMV-seropositive. The chain joins TRBV11-2 to TRBJ2-4, with 11 bases lining up with TRBD2. CDR3 nucleotide sequence: TGTGCCAGCAGCTTAGTGGGAGTAGCGGGAGGGGTAGCCAAAAACATTCAGTACTTC. It is translated as CASSLVGVAGGVAKNIQYF.